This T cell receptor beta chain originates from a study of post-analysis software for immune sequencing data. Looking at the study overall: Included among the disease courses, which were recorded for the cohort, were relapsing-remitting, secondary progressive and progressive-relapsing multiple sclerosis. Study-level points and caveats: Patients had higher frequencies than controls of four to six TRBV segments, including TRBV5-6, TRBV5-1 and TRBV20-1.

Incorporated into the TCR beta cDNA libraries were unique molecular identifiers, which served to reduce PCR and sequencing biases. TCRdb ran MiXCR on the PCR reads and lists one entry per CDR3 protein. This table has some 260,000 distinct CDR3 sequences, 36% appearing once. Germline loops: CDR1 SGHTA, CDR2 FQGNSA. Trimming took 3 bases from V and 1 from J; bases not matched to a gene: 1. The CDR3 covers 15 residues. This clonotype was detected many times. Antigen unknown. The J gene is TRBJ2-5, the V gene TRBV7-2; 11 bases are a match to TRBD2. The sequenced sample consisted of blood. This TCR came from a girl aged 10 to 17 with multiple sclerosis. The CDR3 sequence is CASSFLAGGQETQYF. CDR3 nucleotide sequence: TGTGCCAGCAGCTTCCTAGCGGGGGGCCAAGAGACCCAGTACTTC.